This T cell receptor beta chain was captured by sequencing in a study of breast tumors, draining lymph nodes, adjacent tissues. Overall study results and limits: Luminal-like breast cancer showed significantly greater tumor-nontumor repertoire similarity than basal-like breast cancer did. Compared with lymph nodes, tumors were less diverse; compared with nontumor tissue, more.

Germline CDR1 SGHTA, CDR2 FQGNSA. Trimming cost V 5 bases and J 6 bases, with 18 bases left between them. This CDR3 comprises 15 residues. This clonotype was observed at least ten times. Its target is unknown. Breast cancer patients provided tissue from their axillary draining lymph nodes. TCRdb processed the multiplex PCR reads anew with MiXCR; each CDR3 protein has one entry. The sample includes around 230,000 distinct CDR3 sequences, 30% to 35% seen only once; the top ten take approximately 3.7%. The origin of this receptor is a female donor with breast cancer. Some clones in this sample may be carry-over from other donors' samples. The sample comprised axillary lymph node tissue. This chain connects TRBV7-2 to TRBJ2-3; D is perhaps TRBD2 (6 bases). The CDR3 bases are TGTGCCAGCAGCGGAATGTCATGGGGGAGGGATACGCAGTATTTT. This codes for CASSGMSWGRDTQYF.